Sequencing of this TCR beta chain was carried out in a study of shared clonotypes between healthy human individuals. Note on this clone: This same CDR3 is encoded by further DNA sequences in the sample.

Terminally differentiated effector memory CD45RA+ cells were excluded from the naive CD8 cells, which were CD45RO-negative and positively selected for CCR7. Per the original data handling: Junction-only sequences produced by ImmunoSEQ had no quality scores, so filtering differed. Profiling relied on immunoSEQ multiplex PCR, and the TCRdb table lists in-frame clones only, not all of them. That table gives V, J and clone size, and the DNA gave D and trimming. The table records approximately 600,000 clones, approximately 95% of them present only once. This CDR3 is 14 amino acids long. Germline V CDR1 and CDR2: SGHDT, YYEEEE. The V segment lost 5 bases and the J segment 4 bases; nucleotides outside the gene matches: 5.

This chain links TRBV5-6 with TRBJ2-7, with 11 bases aligning to TRBD1. Sample: naive CD8+ T cells sorted from blood. This sequence originates from a young woman in good health. The DNA of the CDR3 is TGTGCCAGCAGTCCAGGACAGGGGGCTTACGAGCAGTACTTC. Encoded protein: CASSPGQGAYEQYF.